This TCR beta chain was sequenced for a study of blood T cell repertoires in COVID-19. This clone was counted a few times. Original handling: Estimates of nucleated cell counts were drawn from the amplification of reference gene primers. Measured with immunoSEQ multiplex PCR; TCRdb has only the in-frame clones, and not every one. Clonal size and the V and J genes are those of that table, whereas D and trimming came from the DNA. The sample yields just over 25,000 clones, roughly 90% seen once. Sequenced sample: peripheral blood. This sequence was found in a man between 65 and 85 years old with acute or convalescent COVID-19.

For the CDR3, the DNA is TGTGCCAGCAGCCAAGATTCGGCGGGAGCCCTAGAGACCCAGTACTTC. It is translated as CASSQDSAGALETQYF. The chain carries TRBV4-2 and TRBJ2-5; 7 positions match TRBD2. The germline gives CDR1 LGHNA, CDR2 YNFKEQ. CDR3 length: 16 residues. With 0 bases clipped from V and 4 bases from J, the junction kept 8 bases outside the gene matches.